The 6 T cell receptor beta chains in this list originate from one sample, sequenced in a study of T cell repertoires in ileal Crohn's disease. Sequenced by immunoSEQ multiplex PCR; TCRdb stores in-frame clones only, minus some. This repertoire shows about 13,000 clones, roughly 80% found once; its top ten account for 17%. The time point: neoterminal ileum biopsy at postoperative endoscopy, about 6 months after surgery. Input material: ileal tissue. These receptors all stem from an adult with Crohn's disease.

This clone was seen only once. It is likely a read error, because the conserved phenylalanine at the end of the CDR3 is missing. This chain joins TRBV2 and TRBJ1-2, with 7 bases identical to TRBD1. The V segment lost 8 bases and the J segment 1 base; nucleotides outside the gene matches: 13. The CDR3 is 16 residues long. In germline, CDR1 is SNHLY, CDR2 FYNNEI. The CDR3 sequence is CASGLRTGSFNYGYTL. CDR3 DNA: TGTGCCAGCGGGTTGCGGACAGGCTCCTTTAACTATGGCTACACCCTC.

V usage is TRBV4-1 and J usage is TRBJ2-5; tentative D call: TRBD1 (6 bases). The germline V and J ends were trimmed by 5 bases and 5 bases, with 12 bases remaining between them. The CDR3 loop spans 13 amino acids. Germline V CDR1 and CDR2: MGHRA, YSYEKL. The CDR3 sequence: CASSSQGSETQYF. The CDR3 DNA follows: TGCGCCAGCAGCTCACAGGGTTCGGAGACCCAGTACTTC.

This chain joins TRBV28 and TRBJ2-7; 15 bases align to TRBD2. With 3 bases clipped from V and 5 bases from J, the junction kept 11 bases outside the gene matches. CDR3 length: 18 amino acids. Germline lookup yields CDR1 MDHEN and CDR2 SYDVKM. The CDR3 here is CASSFTWTSGGGGNEQYF. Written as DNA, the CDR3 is TGTGCCAGCAGTTTCACTTGGACTAGCGGGGGGGGAGGGAACGAGCAGTACTTC.

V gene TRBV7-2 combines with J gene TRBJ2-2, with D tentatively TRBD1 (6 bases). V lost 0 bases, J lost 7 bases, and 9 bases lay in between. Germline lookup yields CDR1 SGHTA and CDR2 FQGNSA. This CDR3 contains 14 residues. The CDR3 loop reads CASSLARTVGELFF. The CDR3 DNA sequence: TGTGCCAGCAGCTTAGCGAGGACAGTCGGGGAGCTGTTTTTT.

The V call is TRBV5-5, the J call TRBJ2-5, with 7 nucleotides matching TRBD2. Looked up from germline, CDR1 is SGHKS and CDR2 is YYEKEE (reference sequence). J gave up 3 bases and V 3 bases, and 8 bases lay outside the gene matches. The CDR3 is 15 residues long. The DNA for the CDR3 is TGTGCCAGCAGCTATACGGGACTAACGAAAGAGACCCAGTACTTC. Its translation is CASSYTGLTKETQYF.

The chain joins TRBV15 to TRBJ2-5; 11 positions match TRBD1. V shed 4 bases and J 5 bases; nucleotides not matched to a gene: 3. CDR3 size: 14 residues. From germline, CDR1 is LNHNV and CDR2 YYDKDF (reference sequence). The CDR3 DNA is TGTGCCACCAGCATGGGACAGGGGGTGGAGACCCAGTACTTC. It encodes CATSMGQGVETQYF.